A selection of T cell receptor beta chains follows, all from one sample in a study of STAT5B mutations in CD4+ large granular lymphocyte leukemia. Using immunoSEQ multiplex PCR, the repertoire was profiled, and TCRdb retains in-frame clones only, with some absent. The profile shows about 32,000 clones, 60% to 80% of them singletons. The sequenced sample consisted of CD4+ T cells from blood buffy coats. These receptors originate from a human donor in good health. CDR3s include the opening cysteine and the closing phenylalanine or tryptophan. The order of the fields is J gene, V gene, D gene, clone size, CDR3 DNA, CDR3 protein. The D gene is left open where the match is weak. Rows may omit the clone size; those that give it use once, few, many or a size class.

J: TRBJ2-7; V: TRBV14; D: -; size: -; DNA: TGTGCCAGCAGCCGTGCGACAGGAACCTACGAGCAGTACTTC; CDR3: CASSRATGTYEQYF
J: TRBJ1-1; V: TRBV21-1; D: -; size: few; DNA: TGTGCCAGCAGCAGGCTAGGGACAGAGAACACTGAAGCTTTCTTT; CDR3: CASSRLGTENTEAFF
J: TRBJ1-1; V: TRBV27; D: -; size: -; DNA: TGTGCCAGCAGTTTATTAGCAGCCATGAACACTGAAGCTTTCTTT; CDR3: CASSLLAAMNTEAFF
J: TRBJ1-2; V: TRBV6-1; D: TRBD1; size: -; DNA: TGTGCCAGCAGTGCCCTCGGGACAGCGAGAGCTAACTATGGCTACACCTTC; CDR3: CASSALGTARANYGYTF
J: TRBJ1-2; V: TRBV6-1; D: TRBD1; size: -; DNA: TGTGCCAGCAGTGTCACCGGGACAGGGGCCCCGAGGGGCTACACCTTC; CDR3: CASSVTGTGAPRGYTF
J: TRBJ1-3; V: TRBV5-6; D: TRBD1; size: -; DNA: TGTGCCAGCAGCTCCCAATGGGACAGGTATTTGTCTGGAAACACCATATATTTT; CDR3: CASSSQWDRYLSGNTIYF
J: TRBJ2-2; V: TRBV10-3; D: TRBD1; size: -; DNA: TGTGCCATCAGAGACAGGGAAACCGGGGAGCTGTTTTTT; CDR3: CAIRDRETGELFF
J: TRBJ2-5; V: TRBV11-2; D: -; size: -; DNA: TGTGCCAGCAGCTTAATGGCTTATGGAGAGACCCAGTACTTC; CDR3: CASSLMAYGETQYF
J: TRBJ2-2; V: TRBV10-3; D: TRBD1; size: -; DNA: TGTGCCATCAGACCCGGGACAGGGCGGGCGAACACCGGGGAGCTGTTTTTT; CDR3: CAIRPGTGRANTGELFF
J: TRBJ1-2; V: TRBV6-5; D: -; size: -; DNA: TGTGCCAGCAGTTTTGGGGGGCGCGGCTATGGCTACACCTTC; CDR3: CASSFGGRGYGYTF
J: TRBJ2-3; V: TRBV5-1; D: -; size: -; DNA: TGCGCCAGCAGCTTGGCCGCAGGCTCTAGCACAGATACGCAGTATTTT; CDR3: CASSLAAGSSTDTQYF
J: TRBJ2-5; V: TRBV28; D: TRBD1; size: -; DNA: TGTGCCAGCAGTCACGGGACAGATCTATACCAAGAGACCCAGTACTTC; CDR3: CASSHGTDLYQETQYF
J: TRBJ1-5; V: TRBV19; D: -; size: few; DNA: TGTGCCAGTAGTAAATCAGGTCCGGCTGGGCCAGCTTATCAGCCCCAGCATTTT; CDR3: CASSKSGPAGPAYQPQHF
J: TRBJ2-1; V: TRBV7-9; D: -; size: few; DNA: TGTGCCAGCAGCTTGAGTGGGGGGTCGTACAATGAGCAGTTCTTC; CDR3: CASSLSGGSYNEQFF
J: TRBJ1-6; V: TRBV7-2; D: TRBD1; size: -; DNA: TGTGCCAGCAGCGTATACAGGGGTGGGATATATAATTCACCCCTCCACTTT; CDR3: CASSVYRGGIYNSPLHF
J: TRBJ1-3; V: TRBV6-1; D: -; size: -; DNA: TGTGCCAGCAGTGACTCCGGGGTTGCTGGAAACACCATATATTTT; CDR3: CASSDSGVAGNTIYF
J: TRBJ2-1; V: TRBV5-1; D: -; size: once; DNA: TGCGCCAGCAGCTTGGATGGTCCATCGGCCTACAATGAGCAGTTCTTC; CDR3: CASSLDGPSAYNEQFF
J: TRBJ2-7; V: TRBV28; D: -; size: -; DNA: TGTGCCAGCAGTTCAGTGGGGCCCTACGAGCAGTACTTC; CDR3: CASSSVGPYEQYF
J: TRBJ2-7; V: TRBV5-6; D: -; size: -; DNA: TGTGCCAGCACCCCACAGGGCTCCTACGAGCAGTACTTC; CDR3: CASTPQGSYEQYF
J: TRBJ1-2; V: TRBV15; D: -; size: -; DNA: TGTGCCACCAGCCGAGACAGGACAGCGTTCGACACCTTC; CDR3: CATSRDRTAFDTF
J: TRBJ1-1; V: TRBV6-1; D: -; size: -; DNA: TGTGCCGCGGGAGGGGTCCTGAATGAAGCTTTCTTT; CDR3: CAAGGVLNEAFF
J: TRBJ2-5; V: TRBV25-1; D: TRBD2; size: once; DNA: TGTGCCAGCAGTGAAGCCGGGGGGGATGGAGTGGCCCAGTACTTC; CDR3: CASSEAGGDGVAQYF
J: TRBJ1-5; V: TRBV6-5; D: -; size: once; DNA: TGTGCCAGCAGCGACCGACGCAATCAGCCCCAGCATTTT; CDR3: CASSDRRNQPQHF
J: TRBJ2-2; V: TRBV6-6; D: TRBD2; size: -; DNA: TGTGCCAGCAGTTCCGGGACTAGGGTCGCCGGGGAGCTGTTTTTT; CDR3: CASSSGTRVAGELFF
J: TRBJ2-7; V: TRBV7-2; D: TRBD2; size: -; DNA: TGTGCCAGCAGCCTCTGGGGCGGGGGGGCAAGGAACGAGCAGTACTTC; CDR3: CASSLWGGGARNEQYF
J: TRBJ1-1; V: TRBV12-5; D: TRBD1; size: -; DNA: TGTGCTAGTGGTCGCCGGGACAGGGTTACTGAAGCTTTCTTT; CDR3: CASGRRDRVTEAFF
J: TRBJ1-5; V: TRBV30; D: -; size: few; DNA: TGTGCCTGGGGCTTTGGCGGGAATCAGCCCCAGCATTTT; CDR3: CAWGFGGNQPQHF
J: TRBJ1-2; V: TRBV28; D: -; size: -; DNA: TGTGCCAGCAGTTTATCTGGAAACTATGGCTACACCTTC; CDR3: CASSLSGNYGYTF
J: TRBJ1-3; V: TRBV5-1; D: -; size: -; DNA: TGCGCCAGCAGCCCCCAAGAGGGACGGATTGCACCGGGAAACACCATATATTTT; CDR3: CASSPQEGRIAPGNTIYF
J: TRBJ1-2; V: TRBV28; D: -; size: -; DNA: TGTGCCAGCAGCCAGGGACATCTCCTTGATTATGGCTACACCTTC; CDR3: CASSQGHLLDYGYTF
J: TRBJ2-7; V: TRBV29-1; D: TRBD2; size: once; DNA: TGCAGCGCGGATATCAGTAGCGGGGGAAACTACGAGCAGTACTTC; CDR3: CSADISSGGNYEQYF
J: TRBJ1-2; V: TRBV16; D: -; size: -; DNA: TGTGCCAGCAGCCCCCGCGGTGGAAGCTATGGCTACACCTTC; CDR3: CASSPRGGSYGYTF
J: TRBJ1-2; V: TRBV4-1; D: -; size: -; DNA: TGCGCCAGCAGCCACCCCGCCGGGGGGCGCGGGGGCTACACCTTC; CDR3: CASSHPAGGRGGYTF
J: TRBJ2-3; V: TRBV2; D: TRBD2; size: -; DNA: TGTGCCAGCAGCTCTTGGACTAGCGGGATCACAGATACGCAGTATTTT; CDR3: CASSSWTSGITDTQYF
J: TRBJ2-3; V: TRBV6-6; D: -; size: -; DNA: TGTGCCAGCACCTCCCCTACGGAGGCAGATACGCAGTATTTT; CDR3: CASTSPTEADTQYF
J: TRBJ2-7; V: TRBV6-1; D: TRBD2; size: -; DNA: TGTGCCAGCAGTGCCGGGACTAGCGGTCCCTACGAGCAGTACTTC; CDR3: CASSAGTSGPYEQYF
J: TRBJ2-5; V: TRBV11-3; D: -; size: -; DNA: TGTGCCAGCAGCGGAGGGGTGGGAGAGACCCAGTACTTC; CDR3: CASSGGVGETQYF
J: TRBJ1-2; V: TRBV25-1; D: -; size: -; DNA: TGTGCCAGCAGTGAATCCCCGACTTCGAACTATGGCTACACCTTC; CDR3: CASSESPTSNYGYTF
J: TRBJ1-2; V: TRBV6-5; D: -; size: -; DNA: TGTGCCAGCAGCCTAGACGCCGGGACAACTCGGGGCTACACCTTC; CDR3: CASSLDAGTTRGYTF
J: TRBJ2-7; V: TRBV6-4; D: TRBD1; size: -; DNA: TGTGCCAGCAGTAAGACCGGGACAGGGAGGAACGAGCAGTACTTC; CDR3: CASSKTGTGRNEQYF
J: TRBJ1-5; V: TRBV28; D: TRBD1; size: few; DNA: TGTGCCAGCAGCCGGGGACAGGGATATCAGCCCCAGCATTTT; CDR3: CASSRGQGYQPQHF
J: TRBJ1-2; V: TRBV7-9; D: TRBD1; size: once; DNA: TGTGCCAGCACCTCCGGGACAGGGGGATATGGCTACACCTTC; CDR3: CASTSGTGGYGYTF
J: TRBJ1-1; V: TRBV19; D: -; size: -; DNA: TGTGCCAGTACCGGACAAAACACTGAAGCTTTCTTT; CDR3: CASTGQNTEAFF
J: TRBJ1-2; V: TRBV18; D: -; size: -; DNA: TGTGCCAGCTCACCGCTCGACCGGGGTGGCTACACCTTC; CDR3: CASSPLDRGGYTF
J: TRBJ1-1; V: TRBV11-2; D: TRBD1; size: -; DNA: TGTGCCAGCAGCACAGGGGATAGGACTGAAGCTTTCTTT; CDR3: CASSTGDRTEAFF
J: TRBJ1-1; V: TRBV5-6; D: -; size: -; DNA: TGTGCCAGCAGCTTGGGTTTACGGGGTATTGCTGAAGCTTTCTTT; CDR3: CASSLGLRGIAEAFF
J: TRBJ2-1; V: TRBV19; D: -; size: -; DNA: TGTGCCAGTAGTACCCGGACAGTGAACAATGAGCAGTTCTTC; CDR3: CASSTRTVNNEQFF
J: TRBJ2-7; V: TRBV2; D: -; size: -; DNA: TGTGCCAGCAGTGAAGAACGGCTCTCCGAGCAGTACTTC; CDR3: CASSEERLSEQYF